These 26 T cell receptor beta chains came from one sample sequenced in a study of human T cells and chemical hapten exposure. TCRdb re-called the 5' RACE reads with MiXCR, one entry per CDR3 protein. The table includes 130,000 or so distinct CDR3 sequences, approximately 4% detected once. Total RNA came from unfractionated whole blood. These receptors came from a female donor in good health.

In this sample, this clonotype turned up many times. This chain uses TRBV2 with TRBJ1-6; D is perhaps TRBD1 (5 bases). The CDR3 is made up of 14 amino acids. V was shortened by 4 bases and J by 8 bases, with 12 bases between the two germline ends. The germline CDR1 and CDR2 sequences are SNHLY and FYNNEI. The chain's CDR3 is CASSGRVGDSPLHF. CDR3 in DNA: TGTGCCAGCAGTGGGAGGGTAGGGGATTCACCCCTCCACTTT.

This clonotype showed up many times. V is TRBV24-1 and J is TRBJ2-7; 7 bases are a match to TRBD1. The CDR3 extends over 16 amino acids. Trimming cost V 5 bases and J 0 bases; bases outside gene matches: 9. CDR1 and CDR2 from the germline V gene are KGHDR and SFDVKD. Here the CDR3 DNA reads TGTGCCACCAGTGTTCCGACAGGGCAACACTCCTACGAGCAGTACTTC. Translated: CATSVPTGQHSYEQYF.

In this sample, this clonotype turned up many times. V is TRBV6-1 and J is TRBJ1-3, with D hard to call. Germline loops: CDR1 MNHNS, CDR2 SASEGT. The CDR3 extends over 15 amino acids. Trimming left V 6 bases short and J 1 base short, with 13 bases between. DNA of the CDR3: TGTGCCAGCAGCCAGAAGGTGCTTTCTGGAAACACCATATATTTT. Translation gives CASSQKVLSGNTIYF.

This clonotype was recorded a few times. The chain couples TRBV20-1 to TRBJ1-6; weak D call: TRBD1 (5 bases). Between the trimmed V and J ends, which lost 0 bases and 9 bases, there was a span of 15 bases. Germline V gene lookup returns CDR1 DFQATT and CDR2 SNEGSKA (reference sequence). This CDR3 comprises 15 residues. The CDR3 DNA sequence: TGCAGTGCTAGAGATACAGGCCTGGGTGTTTCACCCCTCCACTTT. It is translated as CSARDTGLGVSPLHF.

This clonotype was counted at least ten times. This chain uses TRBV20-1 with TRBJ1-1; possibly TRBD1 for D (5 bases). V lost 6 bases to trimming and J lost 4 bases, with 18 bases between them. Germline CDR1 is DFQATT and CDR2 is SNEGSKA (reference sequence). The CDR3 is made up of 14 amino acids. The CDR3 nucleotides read TGCAGTGCCACTGGGGGGGGGGGAGGCACTGAAGCTTTCTTT. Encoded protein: CSATGGGGGTEAFF.

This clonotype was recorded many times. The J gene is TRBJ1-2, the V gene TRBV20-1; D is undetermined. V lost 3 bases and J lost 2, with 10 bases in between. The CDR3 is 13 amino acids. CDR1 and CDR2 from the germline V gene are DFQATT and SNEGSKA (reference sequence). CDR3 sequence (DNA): TGCAGTGCTAGTTTAGTCCGGAACTATGGCTACACCTTC. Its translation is CSASLVRNYGYTF.

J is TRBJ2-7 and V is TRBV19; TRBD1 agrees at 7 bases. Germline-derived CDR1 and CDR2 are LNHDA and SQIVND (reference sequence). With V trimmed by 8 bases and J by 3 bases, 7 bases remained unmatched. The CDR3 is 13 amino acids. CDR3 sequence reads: CASARTGDYEQYF. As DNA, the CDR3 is TGTGCCAGTGCTCGGACAGGAGACTACGAGCAGTACTTC. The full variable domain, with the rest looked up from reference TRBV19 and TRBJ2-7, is DGGITQSPKYLFRKEGQNVTLSCEQNLNHDAMYWYRQDPGQGLRLIYYSQIVNDFQKGDIAEGYSVSREKKESFPLTVTSAQKNPTAFYLCASARTGDYEQYFGPGTRLTVT.

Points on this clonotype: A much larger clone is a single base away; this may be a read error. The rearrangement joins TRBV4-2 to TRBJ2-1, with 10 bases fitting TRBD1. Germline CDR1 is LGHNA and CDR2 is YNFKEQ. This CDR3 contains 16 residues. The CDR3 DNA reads TGTGCCAGCCGCCAAGATCGGGGGACAGGGGACAATGAGCAGTTCTTC. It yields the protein CASRQDRGTGDNEQFF.

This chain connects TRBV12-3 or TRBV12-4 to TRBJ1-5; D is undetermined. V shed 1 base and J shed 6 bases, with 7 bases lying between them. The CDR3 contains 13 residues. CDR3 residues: CASSLGEGQPQHF. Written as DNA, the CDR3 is TGTGCCAGCAGTTTAGGGGAAGGTCAGCCCCAGCATTTT.

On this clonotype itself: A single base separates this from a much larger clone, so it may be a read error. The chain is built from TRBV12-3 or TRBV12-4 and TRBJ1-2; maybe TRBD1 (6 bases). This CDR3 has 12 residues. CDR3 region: CASRDSFYGDTF. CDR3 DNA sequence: TGTGCCAGCAGGGACAGCTTCTATGGCGACACCTTC.

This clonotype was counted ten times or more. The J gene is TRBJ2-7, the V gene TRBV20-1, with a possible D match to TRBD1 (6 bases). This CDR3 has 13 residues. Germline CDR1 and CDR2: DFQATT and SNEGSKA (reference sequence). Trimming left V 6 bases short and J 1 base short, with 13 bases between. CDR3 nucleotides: TGCAGTGCCATCCGGGACACTTCCTACGAGCAGTACTTC. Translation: CSAIRDTSYEQYF.

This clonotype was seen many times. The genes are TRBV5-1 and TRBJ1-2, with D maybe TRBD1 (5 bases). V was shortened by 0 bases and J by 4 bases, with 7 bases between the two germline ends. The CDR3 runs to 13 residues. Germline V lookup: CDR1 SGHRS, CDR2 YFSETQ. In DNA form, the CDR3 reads TGCGCCAGCAGCTTGGCGGGGCTCTATGGCTACACCTTC. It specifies CASSLAGLYGYTF.

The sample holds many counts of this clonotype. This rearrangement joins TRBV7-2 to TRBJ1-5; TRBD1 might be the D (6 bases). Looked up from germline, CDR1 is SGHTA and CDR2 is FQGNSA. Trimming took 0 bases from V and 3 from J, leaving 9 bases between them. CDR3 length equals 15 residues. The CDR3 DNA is TGTGCCAGCAGCTTAGCAAGGACAGACAATCAGCCCCAGCATTTT. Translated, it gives CASSLARTDNQPQHF. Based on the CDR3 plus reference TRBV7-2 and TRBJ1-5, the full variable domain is GAGVSQSPSNKVTEKGKDVELRCDPISGHTALYWYRQSLGQGLEFLIYFQGNSAPDKSGLPSDRFSAERTGGSVSTLTIQRTQQEDSAVYLCASSLARTDNQPQHFGDGTRLSIL.

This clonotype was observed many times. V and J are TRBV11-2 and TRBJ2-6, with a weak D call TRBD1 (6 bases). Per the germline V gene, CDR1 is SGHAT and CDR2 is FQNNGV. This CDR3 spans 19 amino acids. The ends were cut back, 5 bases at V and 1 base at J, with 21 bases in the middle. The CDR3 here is CASSQRWQGISSGANVLTF. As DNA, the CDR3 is TGTGCCAGCAGCCAAAGATGGCAGGGGATTTCTTCTGGGGCCAACGTCCTGACTTTC.

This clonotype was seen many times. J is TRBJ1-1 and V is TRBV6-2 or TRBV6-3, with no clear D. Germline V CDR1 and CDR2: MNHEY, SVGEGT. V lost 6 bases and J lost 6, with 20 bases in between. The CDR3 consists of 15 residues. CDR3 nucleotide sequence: TGTGCCAGCAGGGATAACGCATTAAGGGTGTCTGAAGCTTTCTTT. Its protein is CASRDNALRVSEAFF.

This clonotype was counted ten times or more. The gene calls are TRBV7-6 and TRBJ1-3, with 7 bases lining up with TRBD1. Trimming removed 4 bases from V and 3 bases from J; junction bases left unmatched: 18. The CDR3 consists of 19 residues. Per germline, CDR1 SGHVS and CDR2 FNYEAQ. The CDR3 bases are TGTGCCAGCAGCTCCGGAAGACAGGGCTTGATTTGGAGTGGAAACACCATATATTTT. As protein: CASSSGRQGLIWSGNTIYF.

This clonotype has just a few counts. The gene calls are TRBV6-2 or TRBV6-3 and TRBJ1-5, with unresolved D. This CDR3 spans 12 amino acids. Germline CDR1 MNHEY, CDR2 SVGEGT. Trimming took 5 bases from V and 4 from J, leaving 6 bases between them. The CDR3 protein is CASSTSNQPQHF. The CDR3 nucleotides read TGTGCCAGCAGTACTAGTAATCAGCCCCAGCATTTT.

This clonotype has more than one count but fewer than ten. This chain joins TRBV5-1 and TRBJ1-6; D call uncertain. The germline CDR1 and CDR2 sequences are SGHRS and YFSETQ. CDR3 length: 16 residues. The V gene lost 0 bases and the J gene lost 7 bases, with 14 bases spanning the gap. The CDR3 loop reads CASSLARGTGNSPLHF. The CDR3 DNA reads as TGCGCCAGCAGCTTGGCGCGGGGAACTGGGAATTCACCCCTCCACTTT.

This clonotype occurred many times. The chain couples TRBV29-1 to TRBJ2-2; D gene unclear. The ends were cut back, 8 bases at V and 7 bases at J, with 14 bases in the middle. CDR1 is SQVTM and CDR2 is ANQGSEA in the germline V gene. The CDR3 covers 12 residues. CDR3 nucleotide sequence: TGCAGCATTCGTGTGGGCGACGGGGAGCTGTTTTTT. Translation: CSIRVGDGELFF.

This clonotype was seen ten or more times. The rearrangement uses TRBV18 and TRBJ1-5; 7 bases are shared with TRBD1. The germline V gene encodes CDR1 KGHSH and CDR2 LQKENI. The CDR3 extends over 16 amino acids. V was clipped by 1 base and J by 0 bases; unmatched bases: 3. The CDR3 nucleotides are TGTGCCAGCTCACCACAGGGGGCGGGTAGCAATCAGCCCCAGCATTTT. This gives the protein CASSPQGAGSNQPQHF.

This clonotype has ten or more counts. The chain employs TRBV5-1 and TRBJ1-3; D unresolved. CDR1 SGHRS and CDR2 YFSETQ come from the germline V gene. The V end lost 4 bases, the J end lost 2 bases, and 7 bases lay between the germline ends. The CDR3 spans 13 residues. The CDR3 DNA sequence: TGCGCCAGCAGCCCCAATACTGGAAACACCATATATTTT. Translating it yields CASSPNTGNTIYF. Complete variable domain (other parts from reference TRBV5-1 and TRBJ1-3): KAGVTQTPRYLIKTRGQQVTLSCSPISGHRSVSWYQQTPGQGLQFLFEYFSETQRNKGNFPGRFSGRQFSNSRSEMNVSTLELGDSALYLCASSPNTGNTIYFGEGSWLTVV.

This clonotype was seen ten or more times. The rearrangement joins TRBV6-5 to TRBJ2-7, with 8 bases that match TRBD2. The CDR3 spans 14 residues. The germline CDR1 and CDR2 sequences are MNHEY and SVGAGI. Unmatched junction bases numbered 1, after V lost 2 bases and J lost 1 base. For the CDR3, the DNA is TGTGCCAGCAGTTACCGGGAGGGTTCCTACGAGCAGTACTTC. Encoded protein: CASSYREGSYEQYF.

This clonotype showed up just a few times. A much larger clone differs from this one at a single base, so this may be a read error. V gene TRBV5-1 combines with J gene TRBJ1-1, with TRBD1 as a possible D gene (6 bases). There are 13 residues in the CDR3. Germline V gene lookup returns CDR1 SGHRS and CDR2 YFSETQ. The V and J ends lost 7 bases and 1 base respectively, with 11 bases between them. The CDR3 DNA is TGCGCCAGCGGGCAAGGGGGGAACACTGAAGCTTTCTTT. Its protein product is CASGQGGNTEAFF.

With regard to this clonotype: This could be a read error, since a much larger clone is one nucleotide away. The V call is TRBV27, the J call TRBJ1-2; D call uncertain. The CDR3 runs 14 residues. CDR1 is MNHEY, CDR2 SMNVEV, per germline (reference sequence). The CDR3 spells CASSLRVPGYGYSF. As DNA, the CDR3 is TGTGCCAGCAGTTTACGAGTCCCTGGGTATGGCTACAGCTTC.

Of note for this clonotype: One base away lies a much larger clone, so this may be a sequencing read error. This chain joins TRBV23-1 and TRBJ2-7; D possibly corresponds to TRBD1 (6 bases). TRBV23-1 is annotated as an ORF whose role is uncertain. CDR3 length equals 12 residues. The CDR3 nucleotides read TGCGCCAGCAGAAACAGGGCCCACGAGCGGTACTTC. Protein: CASRNRAHERYF.

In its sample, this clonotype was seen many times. CDR3 DNA sequence: TGTGCCAGCAGTTCCTCGGGGGGGTTGAGCGGGGAGCTGTTTTTT. It encodes CASSSSGGLSGELFF. The chain is built from TRBV12-3 or TRBV12-4 and TRBJ2-2, with 8 bases fitting TRBD2. V dropped 4 bases and J dropped 7; count of bases not matched to a gene: 8. This CDR3 contains 15 residues.